These 9 T cell receptor beta chains originate from one sample sequenced in a study of Tregs in tolerant kidney transplant recipients. Method: immunoSEQ multiplex PCR; TCRdb's copy keeps in-frame clones and lacks some. Of some 68,000 clones listed, 84% are singletons. The sample was CD4+ T cells from blood. All receptors derive from a human donor in good health.

This chain uses TRBV19 with TRBJ1-1; 9 bases are a match to TRBD1. With V trimmed by 5 bases and J by 2 bases, 9 bases remained unmatched. Germline V CDR1 and CDR2: LNHDA, SQIVND (reference sequence). The CDR3 runs to 16 residues. The CDR3, as DNA: TGTGCCAGTAGTGTTCAAACAGGGGGCGGTAACACTGAAGCTTTCTTT. Protein product: CASSVQTGGGNTEAFF.

The chain is built from TRBV5-4 and TRBJ2-7, with 9 bases identical to TRBD1. Losses at the gene ends were 2 bases for V and 2 bases for J; bases not matched to a gene: 5. Per the germline V gene, CDR1 is SGHNT and CDR2 is YYREEE (reference sequence). The CDR3 covers 15 residues. Here the CDR3 reads CASSLQGAKTYEQYF. The CDR3 coding sequence is TGTGCCAGCAGCTTACAGGGGGCGAAGACCTACGAGCAGTACTTC.

This rearrangement joins TRBV5-4 to TRBJ1-5; 8 nucleotides align to TRBD1. V was pared by 3 bases and J by 0 bases, with 17 bases of the junction left unmatched. The CDR3 loop spans 20 amino acids. Germline-derived CDR1 and CDR2 are SGHNT and YYREEE (reference sequence). This CDR3 is CASSWGGRRGQIHSNQPQHF. In DNA form, the CDR3 reads TGTGCCAGCAGCTGGGGAGGGCGCAGGGGGCAGATTCATAGCAATCAGCCCCAGCATTTT.

The V gene is TRBV5-4, the J gene TRBJ2-3; D perhaps matches TRBD2 (5 bases). The CDR3 sequence is 15 residues long. Trimming stripped 4 bases from V and 3 bases from J, with 15 bases between. Germline lookup yields CDR1 SGHNT and CDR2 YYREEE (reference sequence). CDR3 in amino acids: CASSRQVGATDTQYF. The CDR3 DNA is TGTGCCAGCAGCCGCCAGGTGGGAGCTACAGATACGCAGTATTTT.

The V and J genes are TRBV12-5 and TRBJ1-1; a weak D match, TRBD1 (5 bases). The V gene's germline CDR1 is LGHNT and CDR2 FRNRAP. The CDR3 sequence is 16 residues long. Trimming removed 0 bases from V and 4 bases from J, with 15 bases in between. CDR3 region: CASGLVLGPGGTEAFF. The CDR3 nucleotides read TGTGCTAGTGGTTTGGTACTTGGGCCGGGGGGCACTGAAGCTTTCTTT.

This clone was counted a few times. The chain joins TRBV2 to TRBJ1-2, with 9 bases identical to TRBD1. Trimming at V came to 6 bases and at J to 9 bases, leaving 5 bases not matched to a gene. In germline, CDR1 is SNHLY, CDR2 FYNNEI. The CDR3 has 12 residues. The CDR3 sequence: CASSEDRGRYTF. CDR3 in DNA: TGTGCCAGCAGCGAGGACAGGGGTCGCTACACCTTC.

The rearrangement links TRBV20-1 to TRBJ2-3; D gene ambiguous. CDR1 is DFQATT and CDR2 is SNEGSKA in the germline V gene (reference sequence). V was shortened by 5 bases and J by 2 bases, with 5 bases between the two germline ends. This CDR3 region has 11 residues. The CDR3 is CSAPYTDTQYF. In DNA form, the CDR3 reads TGCAGTGCTCCCTACACAGATACGCAGTATTTT.

V gene TRBV4-2 combines with J gene TRBJ1-2; unclear D gene. Germline V gives CDR1 LGHNA, CDR2 YNFKEQ. The CDR3 loop spans 13 amino acids. V was pared by 4 bases and J by 2 bases, with 8 bases between. The CDR3 sequence is CASSPGINYGYTF. Here the CDR3 DNA reads TGTGCCAGCAGCCCCGGGATCAACTATGGCTACACCTTC.

This chain connects TRBV9 to TRBJ2-3; unclear D gene. This CDR3 contains 14 residues. V gave up 0 bases and J gave up 7 bases, with 12 bases separating them. Germline V gives CDR1 SGDLS, CDR2 YYNGEE. As DNA, the CDR3 is TGTGCCAGCAGCGTAGGACCGGCAACTCATACGCAGTATTTT. Translating it yields CASSVGPATHTQYF.